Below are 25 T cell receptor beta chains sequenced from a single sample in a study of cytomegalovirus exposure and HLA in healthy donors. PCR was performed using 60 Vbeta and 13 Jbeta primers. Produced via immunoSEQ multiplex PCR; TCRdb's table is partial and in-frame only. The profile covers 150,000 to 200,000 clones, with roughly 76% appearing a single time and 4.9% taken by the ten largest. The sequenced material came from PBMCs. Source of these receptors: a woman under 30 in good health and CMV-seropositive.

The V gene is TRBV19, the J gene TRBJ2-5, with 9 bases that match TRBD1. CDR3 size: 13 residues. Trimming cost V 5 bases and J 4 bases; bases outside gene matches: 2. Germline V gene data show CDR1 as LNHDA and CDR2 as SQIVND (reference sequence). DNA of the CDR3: TGTGCCAGTAGTGACAGGGGGAGAGAGACCCAGTACTTC. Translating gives CASSDRGRETQYF.

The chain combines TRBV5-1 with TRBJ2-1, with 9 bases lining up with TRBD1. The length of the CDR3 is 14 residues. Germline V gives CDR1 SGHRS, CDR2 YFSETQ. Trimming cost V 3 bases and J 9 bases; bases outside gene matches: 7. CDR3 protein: CASSSLQGASEQFF. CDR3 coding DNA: TGCGCCAGCAGCTCCTTACAGGGGGCCAGTGAGCAGTTCTTC.

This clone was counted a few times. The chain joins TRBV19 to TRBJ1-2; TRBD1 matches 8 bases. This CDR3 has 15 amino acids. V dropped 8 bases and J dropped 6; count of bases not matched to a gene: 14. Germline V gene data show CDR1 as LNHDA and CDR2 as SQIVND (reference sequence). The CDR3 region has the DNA TGTGCCAGTGCCGTTGACAGGGGAAAGTCTAATGGCTACACCTTC. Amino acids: CASAVDRGKSNGYTF.

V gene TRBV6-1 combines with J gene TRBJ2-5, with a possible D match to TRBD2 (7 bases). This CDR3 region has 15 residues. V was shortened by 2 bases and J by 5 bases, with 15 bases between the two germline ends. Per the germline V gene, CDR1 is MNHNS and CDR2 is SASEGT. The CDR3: CASSEPAGARETQYF. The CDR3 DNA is TGTGCCAGCAGTGAACCGGCGGGGGCCCGTGAGACCCAGTACTTC.

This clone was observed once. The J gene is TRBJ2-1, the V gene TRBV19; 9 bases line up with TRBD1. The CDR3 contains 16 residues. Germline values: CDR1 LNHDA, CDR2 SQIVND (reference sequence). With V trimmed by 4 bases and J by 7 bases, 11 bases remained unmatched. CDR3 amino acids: CASSTQSGTGTNEQFF. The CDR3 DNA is TGTGCCAGTAGTACACAATCCGGGACAGGGACGAATGAGCAGTTCTTC.

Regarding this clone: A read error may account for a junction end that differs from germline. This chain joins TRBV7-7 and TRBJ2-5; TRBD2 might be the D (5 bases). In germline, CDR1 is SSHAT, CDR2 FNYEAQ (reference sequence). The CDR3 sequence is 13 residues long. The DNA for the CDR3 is TGTGCTAGCAGCTTAGTGTGGAGGGAGACCCAGTACTTC. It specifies CASSLVWRETQYF.

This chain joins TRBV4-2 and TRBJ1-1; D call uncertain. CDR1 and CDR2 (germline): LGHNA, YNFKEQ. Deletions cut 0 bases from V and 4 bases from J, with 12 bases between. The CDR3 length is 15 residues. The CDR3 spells CASSQETVRSTEAFF. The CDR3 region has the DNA TGTGCCAGCAGCCAAGAGACGGTGAGGAGCACTGAAGCTTTCTTT.

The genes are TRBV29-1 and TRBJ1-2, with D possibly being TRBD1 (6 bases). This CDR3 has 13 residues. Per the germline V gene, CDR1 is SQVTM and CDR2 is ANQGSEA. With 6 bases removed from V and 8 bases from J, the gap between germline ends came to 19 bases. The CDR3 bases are TGCAGCGTGATCCCGACAGGCGGGGGGGGCTACACCTTC. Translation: CSVIPTGGGGYTF.

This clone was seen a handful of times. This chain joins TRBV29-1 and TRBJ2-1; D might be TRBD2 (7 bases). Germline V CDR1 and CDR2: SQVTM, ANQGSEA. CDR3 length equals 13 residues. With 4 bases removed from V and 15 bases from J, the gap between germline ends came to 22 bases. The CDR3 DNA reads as TGCAGCGTTGTGCAGGGGCGGGGAGGGGATGGGTTCTTC. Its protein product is CSVVQGRGGDGFF.

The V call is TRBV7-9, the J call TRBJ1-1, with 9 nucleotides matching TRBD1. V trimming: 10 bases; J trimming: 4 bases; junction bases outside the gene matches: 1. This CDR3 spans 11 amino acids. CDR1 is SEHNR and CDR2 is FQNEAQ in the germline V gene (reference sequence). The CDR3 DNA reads TGTGCCAACAGGGGGCTCACTGAAGCTTTCTTT. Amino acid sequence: CANRGLTEAFF.

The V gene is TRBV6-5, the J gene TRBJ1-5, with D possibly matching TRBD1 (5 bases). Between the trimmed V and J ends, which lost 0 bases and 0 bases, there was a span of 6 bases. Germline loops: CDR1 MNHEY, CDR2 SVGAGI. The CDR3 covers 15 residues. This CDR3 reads CASSYSGDSNQPQHF. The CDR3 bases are TGTGCCAGCAGTTACTCAGGGGATAGCAATCAGCCCCAGCATTTT.

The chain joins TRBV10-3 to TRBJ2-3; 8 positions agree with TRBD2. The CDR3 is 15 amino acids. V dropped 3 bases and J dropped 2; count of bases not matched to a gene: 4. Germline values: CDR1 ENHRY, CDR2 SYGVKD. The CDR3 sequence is CAISDPGGNTDTQYF. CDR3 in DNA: TGTGCCATCAGTGATCCGGGGGGGAACACAGATACGCAGTATTTT.

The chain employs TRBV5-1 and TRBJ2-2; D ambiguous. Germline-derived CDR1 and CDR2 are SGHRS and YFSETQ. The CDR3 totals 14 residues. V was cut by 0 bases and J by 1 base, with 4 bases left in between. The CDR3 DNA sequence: TGCGCCAGCAGCTTGGGACAGAACACCGGGGAGCTGTTTTTT. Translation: CASSLGQNTGELFF.

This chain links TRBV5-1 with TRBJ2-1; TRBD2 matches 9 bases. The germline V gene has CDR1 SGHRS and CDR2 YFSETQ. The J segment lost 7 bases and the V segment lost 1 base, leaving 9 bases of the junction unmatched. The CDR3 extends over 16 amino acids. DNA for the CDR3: TGCGCCAGCAGCTTGCCGGCTAGCGGGGTAGGGAATGAGCAGTTCTTC. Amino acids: CASSLPASGVGNEQFF.

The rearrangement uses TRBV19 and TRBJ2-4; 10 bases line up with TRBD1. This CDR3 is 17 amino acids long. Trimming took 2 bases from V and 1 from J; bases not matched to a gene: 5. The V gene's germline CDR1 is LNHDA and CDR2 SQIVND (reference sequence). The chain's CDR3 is CASSIHPGQGAKNIQYF. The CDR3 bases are TGTGCCAGTAGTATACATCCGGGACAGGGGGCCAAAAACATTCAGTACTTC.

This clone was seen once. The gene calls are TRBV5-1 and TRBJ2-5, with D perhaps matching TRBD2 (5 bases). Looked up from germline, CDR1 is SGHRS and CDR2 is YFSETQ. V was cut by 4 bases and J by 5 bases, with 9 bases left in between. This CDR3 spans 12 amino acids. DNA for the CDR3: TGCGCCAGCAGCGCAGGACTGGAGACCCAGTACTTC. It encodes CASSAGLETQYF.

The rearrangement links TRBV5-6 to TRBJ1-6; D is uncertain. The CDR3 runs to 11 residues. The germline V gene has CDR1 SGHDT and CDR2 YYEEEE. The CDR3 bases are TGTGGGCCCCTTGATAATTCACCCCTCCACTTT. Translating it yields CGPLDNSPLHF. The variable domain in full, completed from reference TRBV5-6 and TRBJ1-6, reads DAGVTQSPTHLIKTRGQQVTLRCSPKSGHDTVSWYQQALGQGPQFIFQYYEEEERQRGNFPDRFSGHQFPNYSSELNVNALLLGDSALYLCGPLDNSPLHFGNGTRLTVT.

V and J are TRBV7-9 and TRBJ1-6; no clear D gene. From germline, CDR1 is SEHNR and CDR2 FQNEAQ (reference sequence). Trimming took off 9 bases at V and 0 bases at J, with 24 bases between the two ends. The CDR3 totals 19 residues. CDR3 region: CASNKRGGGAASYNSPLHF. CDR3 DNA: TGTGCCAGTAACAAAAGAGGAGGAGGAGCTGCCTCCTATAATTCACCCCTCCACTTT.

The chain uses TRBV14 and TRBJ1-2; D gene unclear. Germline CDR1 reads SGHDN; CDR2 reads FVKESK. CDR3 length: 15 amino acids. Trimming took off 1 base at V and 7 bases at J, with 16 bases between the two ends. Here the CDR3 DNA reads TGTGCCAGCAGCCAAGTTGGTCGACGATGGAGTGGCTACACCTTC. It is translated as CASSQVGRRWSGYTF.

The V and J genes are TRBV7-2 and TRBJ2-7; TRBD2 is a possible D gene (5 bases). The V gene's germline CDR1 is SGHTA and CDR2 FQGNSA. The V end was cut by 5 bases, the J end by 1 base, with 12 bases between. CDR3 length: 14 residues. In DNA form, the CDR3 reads TGTGCCAGCAGCCCCCTCCGGGGATCCTACGAGCAGTACTTC. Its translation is CASSPLRGSYEQYF. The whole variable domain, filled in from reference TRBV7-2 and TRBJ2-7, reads GAGVSQSPSNKVTEKGKDVELRCDPISGHTALYWYRQSLGQGLEFLIYFQGNSAPDKSGLPSDRFSAERTGGSVSTLTIQRTQQEDSAVYLCASSPLRGSYEQYFGPGTRLTVT.

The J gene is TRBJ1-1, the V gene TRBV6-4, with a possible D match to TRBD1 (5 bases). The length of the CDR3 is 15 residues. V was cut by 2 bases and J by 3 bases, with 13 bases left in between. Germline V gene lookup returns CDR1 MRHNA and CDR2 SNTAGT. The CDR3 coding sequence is TGTGCCAGCAGTGACATAGCGGGGGACCACACTGAAGCTTTCTTT. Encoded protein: CASSDIAGDHTEAFF.

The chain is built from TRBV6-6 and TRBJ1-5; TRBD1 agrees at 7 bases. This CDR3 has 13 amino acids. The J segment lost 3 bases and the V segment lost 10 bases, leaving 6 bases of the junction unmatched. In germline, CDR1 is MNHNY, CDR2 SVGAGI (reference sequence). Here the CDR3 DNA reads TGTGCCACAACGACAGGGCTCAATCAGCCCCAGCATTTT. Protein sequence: CATTTGLNQPQHF.

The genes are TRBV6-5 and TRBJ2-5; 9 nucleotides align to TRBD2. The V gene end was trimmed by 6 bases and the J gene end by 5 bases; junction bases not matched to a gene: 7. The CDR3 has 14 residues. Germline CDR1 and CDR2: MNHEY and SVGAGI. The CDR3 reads CASSQRGAFETQYF. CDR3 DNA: TGTGCCAGCAGCCAGCGGGGGGCCTTTGAGACCCAGTACTTC.

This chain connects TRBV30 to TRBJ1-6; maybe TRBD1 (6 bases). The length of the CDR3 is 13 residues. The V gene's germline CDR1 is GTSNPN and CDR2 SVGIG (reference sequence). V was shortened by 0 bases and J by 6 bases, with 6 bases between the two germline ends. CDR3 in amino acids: CAWSVQGNSPLHF. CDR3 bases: TGTGCCTGGAGTGTACAGGGTAATTCACCCCTCCACTTT. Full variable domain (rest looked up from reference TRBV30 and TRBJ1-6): SQTIHQWPATLVQPVGSPLSLECTVEGTSNPNLYWYRQAAGRGLQLLFYSVGIGQISSEVPQNLSASRPQDRQFILSSKKLLLSDSGFYLCAWSVQGNSPLHFGNGTRLTVT.

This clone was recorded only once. The CDR3 nucleotides are TGTGCCAGCAGCTCGCGAACAGGGGCCGGGGAGCTGTTTTTT. Translation gives CASSSRTGAGELFF. The chain recombines TRBV7-9 with TRBJ2-2; 7 nucleotides match TRBD1. This CDR3 contains 14 residues. Germline V gene lookup returns CDR1 SEHNR and CDR2 FQNEAQ (reference sequence). J gave up 6 bases and V 4 bases, and 5 bases lay outside the gene matches. Based on the CDR3 plus reference TRBV7-9 and TRBJ2-2, the full variable domain is DTGVSQNPRHKITKRGQNVTFRCDPISEHNRLYWYRQTLGQGPEFLTYFQNEAQLEKSRLLSDRFSAERPKGSFSTLEIQRTEQGDSAMYLCASSSRTGAGELFFGEGSRLTVL.